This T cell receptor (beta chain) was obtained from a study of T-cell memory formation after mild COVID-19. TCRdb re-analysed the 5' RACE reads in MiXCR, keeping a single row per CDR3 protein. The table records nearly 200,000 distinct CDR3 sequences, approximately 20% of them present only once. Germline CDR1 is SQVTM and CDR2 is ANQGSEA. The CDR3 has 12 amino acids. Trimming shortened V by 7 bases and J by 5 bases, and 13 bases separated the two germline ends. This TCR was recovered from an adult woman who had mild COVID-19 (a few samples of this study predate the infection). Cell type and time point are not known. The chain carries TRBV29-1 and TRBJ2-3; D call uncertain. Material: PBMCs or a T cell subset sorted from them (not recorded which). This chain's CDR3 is CSAPTTGDTQYF. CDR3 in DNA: TGCAGCGCTCCAACGACGGGAGATACGCAGTATTTT.